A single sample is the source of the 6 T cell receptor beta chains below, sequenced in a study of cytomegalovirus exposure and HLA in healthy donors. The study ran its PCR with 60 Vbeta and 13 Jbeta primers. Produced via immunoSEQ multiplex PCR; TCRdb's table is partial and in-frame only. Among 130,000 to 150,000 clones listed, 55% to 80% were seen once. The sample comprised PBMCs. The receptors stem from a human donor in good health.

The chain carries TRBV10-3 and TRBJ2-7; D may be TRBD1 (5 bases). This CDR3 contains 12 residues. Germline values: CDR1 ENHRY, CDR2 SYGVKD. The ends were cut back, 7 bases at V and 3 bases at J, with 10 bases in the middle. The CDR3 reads CAIKGSGYEQYF. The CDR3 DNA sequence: TGTGCCATCAAGGGGTCCGGCTACGAGCAGTACTTC.

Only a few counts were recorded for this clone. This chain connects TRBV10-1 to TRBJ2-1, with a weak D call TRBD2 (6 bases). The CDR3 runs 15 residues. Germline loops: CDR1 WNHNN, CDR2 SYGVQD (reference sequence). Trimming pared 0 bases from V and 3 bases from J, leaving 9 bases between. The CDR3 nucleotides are TGCGCCAGCAGTGAGTCTGGGGGACTCTACAATGAGCAGTTCTTC. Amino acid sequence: CASSESGGLYNEQFF.

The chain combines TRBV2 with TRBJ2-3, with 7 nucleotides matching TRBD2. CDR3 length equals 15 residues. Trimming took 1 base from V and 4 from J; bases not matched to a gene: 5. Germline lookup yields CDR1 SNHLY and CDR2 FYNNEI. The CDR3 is CASSEVGLVSDTQYF. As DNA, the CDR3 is TGTGCCAGCAGTGAAGTTGGACTAGTGTCAGATACGCAGTATTTT.

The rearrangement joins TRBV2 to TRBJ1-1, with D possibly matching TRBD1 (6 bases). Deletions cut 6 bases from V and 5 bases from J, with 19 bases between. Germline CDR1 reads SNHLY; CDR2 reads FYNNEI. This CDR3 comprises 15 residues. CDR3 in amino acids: CASSQTGHVETEAFF. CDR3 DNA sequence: TGTGCCAGCAGCCAAACAGGGCACGTTGAGACTGAAGCTTTCTTT. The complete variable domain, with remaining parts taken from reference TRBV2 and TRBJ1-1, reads EPEVTQTPSHQVTQMGQEVILRCVPISNHLYFYWYRQILGQKVEFLVSFYNNEISEKSEIFDDQFSVERPDGSNFTLKIRSTKLEDSAMYFCASSQTGHVETEAFFGQGTRLTVV.

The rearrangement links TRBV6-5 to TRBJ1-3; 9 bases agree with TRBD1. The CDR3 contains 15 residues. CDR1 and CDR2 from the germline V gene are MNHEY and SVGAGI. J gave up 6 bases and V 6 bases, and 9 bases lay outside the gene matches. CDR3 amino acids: CASRSPGQGLNTIYF. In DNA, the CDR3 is TGTGCCAGCAGGTCCCCAGGACAGGGGTTAAACACCATATATTTT.

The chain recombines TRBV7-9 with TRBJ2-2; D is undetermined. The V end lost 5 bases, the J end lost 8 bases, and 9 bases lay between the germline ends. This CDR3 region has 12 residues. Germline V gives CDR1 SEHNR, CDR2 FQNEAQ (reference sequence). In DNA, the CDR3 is TGTGCCAGCAGCCCCCGCGCGGGGGAGCTGTTTTTT. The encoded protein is CASSPRAGELFF.